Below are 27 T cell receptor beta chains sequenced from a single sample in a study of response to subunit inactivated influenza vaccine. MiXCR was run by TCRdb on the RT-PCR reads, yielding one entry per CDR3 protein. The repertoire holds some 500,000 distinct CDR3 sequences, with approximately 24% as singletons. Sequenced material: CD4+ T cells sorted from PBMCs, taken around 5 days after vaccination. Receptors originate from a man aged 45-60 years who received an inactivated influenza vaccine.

CDR3: CASSRRGGLTKNIQYF. CDR3 DNA sequence: TGTGCCAGCAGCCGTCGGGGGGGGCTGACCAAAAACATTCAGTACTTC. The V gene is TRBV7-9, the J gene TRBJ2-4, with 8 bases fitting TRBD2. V lost 5 bases to trimming and J lost 2 bases; unmatched junction nucleotides: 8. CDR1 SEHNR and CDR2 FQNEAQ come from the germline V gene (reference sequence). This CDR3 is 16 amino acids long. Looking up the rest from reference TRBV7-9 and TRBJ2-4 gives the full variable domain: DTGVSQNPRHKITKRGQNVTFRCDPISEHNRLYWYRQTLGQGPEFLTYFQNEAQLEKSRLLSDRFSAERPKGSFSTLEIQRTEQGDSAMYLCASSRRGGLTKNIQYFGAGTRLSVL.

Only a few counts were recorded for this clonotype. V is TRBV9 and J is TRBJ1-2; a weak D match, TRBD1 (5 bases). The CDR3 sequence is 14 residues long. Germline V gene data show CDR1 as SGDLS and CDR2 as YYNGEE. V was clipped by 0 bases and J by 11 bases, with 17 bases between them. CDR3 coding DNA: TGTGCCAGCAGCGTAGGCCAGGCTAACCGGGGGTACACCTTC. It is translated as CASSVGQANRGYTF.

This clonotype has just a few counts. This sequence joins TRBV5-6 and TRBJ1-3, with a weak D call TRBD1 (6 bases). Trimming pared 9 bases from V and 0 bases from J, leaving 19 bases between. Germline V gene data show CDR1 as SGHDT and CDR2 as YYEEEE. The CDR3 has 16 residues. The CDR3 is CATFRGGAYSGNTIYF. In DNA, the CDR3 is TGTGCCACCTTTAGGGGGGGGGCCTACTCTGGAAACACCATATATTTT. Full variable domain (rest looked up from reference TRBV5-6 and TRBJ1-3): DAGVTQSPTHLIKTRGQQVTLRCSPKSGHDTVSWYQQALGQGPQFIFQYYEEEERQRGNFPDRFSGHQFPNYSSELNVNALLLGDSALYLCATFRGGAYSGNTIYFGEGSWLTVV.

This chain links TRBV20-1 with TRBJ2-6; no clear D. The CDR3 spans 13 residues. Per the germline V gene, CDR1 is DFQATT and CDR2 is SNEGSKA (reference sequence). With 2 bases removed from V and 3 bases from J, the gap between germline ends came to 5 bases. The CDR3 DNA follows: TGCAGTGCTAGAATGGGTGGGGCCAACGTCCTGACTTTC. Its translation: CSARMGGANVLTF.

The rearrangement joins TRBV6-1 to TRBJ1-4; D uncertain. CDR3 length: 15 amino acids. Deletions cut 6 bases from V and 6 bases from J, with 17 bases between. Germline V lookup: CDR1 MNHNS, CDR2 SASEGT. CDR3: CASRHSVSFDEKLFF. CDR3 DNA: TGTGCCAGCAGGCACAGCGTGTCTTTTGATGAAAAACTGTTTTTT.

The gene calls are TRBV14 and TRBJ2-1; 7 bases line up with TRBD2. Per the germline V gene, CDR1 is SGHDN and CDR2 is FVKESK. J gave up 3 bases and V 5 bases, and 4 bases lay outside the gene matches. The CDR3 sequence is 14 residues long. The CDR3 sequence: CASSSRDYYNEQFF. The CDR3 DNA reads TGTGCCAGCAGCAGCCGGGACTACTACAATGAGCAGTTCTTC.

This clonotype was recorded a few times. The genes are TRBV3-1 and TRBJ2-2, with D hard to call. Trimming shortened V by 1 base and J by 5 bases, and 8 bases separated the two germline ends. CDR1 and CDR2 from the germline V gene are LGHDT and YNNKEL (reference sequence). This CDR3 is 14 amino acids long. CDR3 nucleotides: TGTGCCAGCAGCCAAGCGAGACGGACCGGGGAGCTGTTTTTT. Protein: CASSQARRTGELFF. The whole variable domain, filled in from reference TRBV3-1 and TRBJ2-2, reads DTAVSQTPKYLVTQMGNDKSIKCEQNLGHDTMYWYKQDSKKFLKIMFSYNNKELIINETVPNRFSPKSPDKAHLNLHINSLELGDSAVYFCASSQARRTGELFFGEGSRLTVL.

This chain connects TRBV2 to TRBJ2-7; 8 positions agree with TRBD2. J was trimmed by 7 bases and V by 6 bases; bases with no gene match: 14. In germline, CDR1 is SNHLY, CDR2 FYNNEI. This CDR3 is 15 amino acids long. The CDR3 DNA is TGTGCCAGCAGCCAGGGACTAGGGTTGATGAGGGAGCAGTACTTC. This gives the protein CASSQGLGLMREQYF.

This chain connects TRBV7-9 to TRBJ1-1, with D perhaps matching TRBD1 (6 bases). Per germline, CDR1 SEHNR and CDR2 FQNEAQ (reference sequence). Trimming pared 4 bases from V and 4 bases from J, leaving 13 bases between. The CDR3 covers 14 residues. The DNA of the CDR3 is TGTGCCAGCAGCTACGGGGGCACCGGCACTGAAGCTTTCTTT. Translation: CASSYGGTGTEAFF.

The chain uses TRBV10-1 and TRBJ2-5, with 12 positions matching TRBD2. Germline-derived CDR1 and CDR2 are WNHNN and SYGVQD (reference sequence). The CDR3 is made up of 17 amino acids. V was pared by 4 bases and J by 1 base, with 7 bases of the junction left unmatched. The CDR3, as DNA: TGCGCCAGCAGTGGGACTAGCGGGGAAGGCCTCCAAGAGACCCAGTACTTC. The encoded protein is CASSGTSGEGLQETQYF.

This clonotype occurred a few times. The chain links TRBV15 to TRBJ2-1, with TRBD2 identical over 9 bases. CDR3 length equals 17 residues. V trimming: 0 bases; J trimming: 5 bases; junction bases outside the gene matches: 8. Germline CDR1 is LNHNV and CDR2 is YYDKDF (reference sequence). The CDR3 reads CATSRDLLAGPHNEQFF. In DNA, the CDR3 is TGTGCCACCAGCAGAGATCTCCTAGCGGGGCCCCACAATGAGCAGTTCTTC.

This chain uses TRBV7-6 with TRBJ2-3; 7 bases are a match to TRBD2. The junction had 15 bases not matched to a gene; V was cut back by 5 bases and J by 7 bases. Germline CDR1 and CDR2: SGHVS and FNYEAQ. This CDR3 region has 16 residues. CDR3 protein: CASSPRASGGEYTQYF. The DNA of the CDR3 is TGTGCCAGCAGCCCCAGGGCTAGCGGAGGCGAATATACGCAGTATTTT.

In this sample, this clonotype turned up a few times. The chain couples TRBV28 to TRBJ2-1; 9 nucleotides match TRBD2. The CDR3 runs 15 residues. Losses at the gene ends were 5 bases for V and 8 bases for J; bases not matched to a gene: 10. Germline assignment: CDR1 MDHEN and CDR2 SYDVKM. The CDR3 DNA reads TGTGCCAGCAGTCCCCATAGCGGGAGTCGCGATGAGCAGTTCTTC. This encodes CASSPHSGSRDEQFF.

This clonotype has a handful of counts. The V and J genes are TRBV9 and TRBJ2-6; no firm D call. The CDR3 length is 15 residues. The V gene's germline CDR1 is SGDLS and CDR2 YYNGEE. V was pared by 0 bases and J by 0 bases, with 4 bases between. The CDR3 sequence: CASSVGHSGANVLTF. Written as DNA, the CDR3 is TGTGCCAGCAGCGTAGGTCACTCTGGGGCCAACGTCCTGACTTTC.

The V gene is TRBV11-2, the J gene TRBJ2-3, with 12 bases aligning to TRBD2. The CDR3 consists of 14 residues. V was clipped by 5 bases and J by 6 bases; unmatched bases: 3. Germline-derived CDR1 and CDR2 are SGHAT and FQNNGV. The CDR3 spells CASSPSGGADTQYF. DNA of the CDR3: TGTGCCAGCAGCCCTAGCGGGGGGGCCGATACGCAGTATTTT.

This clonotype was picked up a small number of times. The CDR3 nucleotides read TGTGCCAGCAGTTTGGGACTAGCGGGGGTTGGTACGCAGTATTTT. This sequence encodes CASSLGLAGVGTQYF. The chain uses TRBV12-3 or TRBV12-4 and TRBJ2-3; the match to TRBD2 covers 14 bases. CDR3 length equals 15 residues. The V segment lost 3 bases and the J segment 8 bases; nucleotides outside the gene matches: 4.

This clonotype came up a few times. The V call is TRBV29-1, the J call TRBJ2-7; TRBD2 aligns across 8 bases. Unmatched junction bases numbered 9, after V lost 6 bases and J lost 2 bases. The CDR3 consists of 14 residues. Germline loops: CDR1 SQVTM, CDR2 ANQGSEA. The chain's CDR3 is CSVVLAGRTYEQYF. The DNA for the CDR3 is TGCAGCGTAGTTTTAGCGGGGCGCACCTACGAGCAGTACTTC.

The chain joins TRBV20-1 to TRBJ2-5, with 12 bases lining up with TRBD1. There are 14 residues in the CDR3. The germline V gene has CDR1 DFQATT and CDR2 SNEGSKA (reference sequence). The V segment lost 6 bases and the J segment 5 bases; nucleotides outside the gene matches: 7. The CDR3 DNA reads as TGCAGTGCCAAGGGACAGGGGGCTGGTGAGACCCAGTACTTC. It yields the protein CSAKGQGAGETQYF.

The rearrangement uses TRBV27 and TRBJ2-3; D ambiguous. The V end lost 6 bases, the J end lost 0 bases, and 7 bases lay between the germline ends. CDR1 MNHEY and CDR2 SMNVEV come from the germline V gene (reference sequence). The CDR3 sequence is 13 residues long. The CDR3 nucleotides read TGTGCCAGCAGGCACGGAAGCACAGATACGCAGTATTTT. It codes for CASRHGSTDTQYF.

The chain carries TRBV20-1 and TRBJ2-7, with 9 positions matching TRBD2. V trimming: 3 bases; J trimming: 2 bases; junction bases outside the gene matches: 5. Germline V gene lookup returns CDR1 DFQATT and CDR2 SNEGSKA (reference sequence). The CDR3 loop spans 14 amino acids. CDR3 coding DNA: TGCAGTGCTAGTGAAGGCGGGGGGGCCTACGAGCAGTACTTC. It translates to CSASEGGGAYEQYF.

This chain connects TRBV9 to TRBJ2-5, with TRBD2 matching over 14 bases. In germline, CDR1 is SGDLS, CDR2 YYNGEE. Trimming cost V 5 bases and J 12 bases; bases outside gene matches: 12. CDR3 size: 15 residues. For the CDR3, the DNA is TGTGCCAGCAGTGCAACCGGGACTAGCGGGGGATTTAAGTACTTC. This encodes CASSATGTSGGFKYF.

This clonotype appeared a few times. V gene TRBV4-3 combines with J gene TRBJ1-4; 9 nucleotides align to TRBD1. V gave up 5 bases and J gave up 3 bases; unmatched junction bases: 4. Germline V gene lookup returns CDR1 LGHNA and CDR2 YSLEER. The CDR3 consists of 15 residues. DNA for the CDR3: TGCGCCAGCAGCTGGGACAGGGCAGCTAATGAAAAACTGTTTTTT. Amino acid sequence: CASSWDRAANEKLFF.

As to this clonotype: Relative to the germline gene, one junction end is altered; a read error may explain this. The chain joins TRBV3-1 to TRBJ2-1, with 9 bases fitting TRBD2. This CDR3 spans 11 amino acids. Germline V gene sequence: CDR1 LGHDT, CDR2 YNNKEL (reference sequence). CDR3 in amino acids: CASSGGGAMVF. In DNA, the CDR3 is TGTGCCAGCAGTGGCGGGGGGGCCATGGTCTTC.

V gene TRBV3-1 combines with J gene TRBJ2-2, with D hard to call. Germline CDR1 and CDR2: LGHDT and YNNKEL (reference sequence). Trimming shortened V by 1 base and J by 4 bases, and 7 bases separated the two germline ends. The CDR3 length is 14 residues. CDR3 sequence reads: CASSQGSSTGELFF. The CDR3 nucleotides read TGTGCCAGCAGCCAAGGCTCGTCCACCGGGGAGCTGTTTTTT.

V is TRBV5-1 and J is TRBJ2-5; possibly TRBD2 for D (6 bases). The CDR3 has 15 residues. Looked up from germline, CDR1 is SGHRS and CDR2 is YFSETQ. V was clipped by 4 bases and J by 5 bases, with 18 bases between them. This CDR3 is CASSHAGGLRETQYF. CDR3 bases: TGCGCCAGCAGCCACGCAGGAGGGCTGAGGGAGACCCAGTACTTC.

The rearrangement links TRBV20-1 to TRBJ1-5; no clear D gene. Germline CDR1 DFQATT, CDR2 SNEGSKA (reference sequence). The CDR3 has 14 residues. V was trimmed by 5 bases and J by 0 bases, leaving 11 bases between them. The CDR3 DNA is TGCAGTGCTGACGACGGTTATAGCAATCAGCCCCAGCATTTT. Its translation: CSADDGYSNQPQHF.

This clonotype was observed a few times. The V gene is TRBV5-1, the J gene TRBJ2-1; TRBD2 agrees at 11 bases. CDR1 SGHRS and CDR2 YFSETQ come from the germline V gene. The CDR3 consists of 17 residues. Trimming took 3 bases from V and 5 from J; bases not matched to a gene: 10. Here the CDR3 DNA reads TGCGCCAGCAGCTCCAGACCTAGCGGGAGGCTTCACAATGAGCAGTTCTTC. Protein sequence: CASSSRPSGRLHNEQFF.